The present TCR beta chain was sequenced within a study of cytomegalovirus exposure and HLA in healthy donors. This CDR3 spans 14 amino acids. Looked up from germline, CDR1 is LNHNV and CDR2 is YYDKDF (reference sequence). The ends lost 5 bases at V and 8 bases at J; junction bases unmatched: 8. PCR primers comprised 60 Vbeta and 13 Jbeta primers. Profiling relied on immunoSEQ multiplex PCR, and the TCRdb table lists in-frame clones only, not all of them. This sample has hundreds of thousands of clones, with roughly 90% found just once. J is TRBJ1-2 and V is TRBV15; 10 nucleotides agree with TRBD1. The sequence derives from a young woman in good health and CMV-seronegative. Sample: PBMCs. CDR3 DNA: TGTGCCACCAGCCTCGACAGGGGGCCCGGCGGCTACACCTTC. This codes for CATSLDRGPGGYTF.